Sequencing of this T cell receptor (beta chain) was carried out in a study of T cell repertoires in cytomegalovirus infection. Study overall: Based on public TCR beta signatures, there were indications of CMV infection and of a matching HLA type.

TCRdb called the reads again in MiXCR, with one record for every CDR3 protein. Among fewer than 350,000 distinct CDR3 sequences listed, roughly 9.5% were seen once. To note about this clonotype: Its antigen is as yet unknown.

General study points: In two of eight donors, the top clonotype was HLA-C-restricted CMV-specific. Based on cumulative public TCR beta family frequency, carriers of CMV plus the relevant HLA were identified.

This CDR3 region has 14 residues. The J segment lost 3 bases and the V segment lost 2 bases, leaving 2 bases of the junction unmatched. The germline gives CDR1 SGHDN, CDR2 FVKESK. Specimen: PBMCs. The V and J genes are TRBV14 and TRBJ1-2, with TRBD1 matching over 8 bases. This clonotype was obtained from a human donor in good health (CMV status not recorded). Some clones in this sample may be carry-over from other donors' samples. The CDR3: CASSQRTGYYGYTF. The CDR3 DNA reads TGTGCCAGCAGCCAAAGGACAGGGTACTATGGCTACACCTTC.